One sample yielded the 5 T cell receptor beta chains listed below, sequenced in a study of T cells in Graves' hyperthyroidism and ophthalmopathy. From RNA transcripts, TCR beta CDR3 regions were amplified. A first-round RT-PCR of the TCR CDR3 used the HTBI primer set. Each CDR3 protein gets one entry after TCRdb re-called the multiplex PCR reads with MiXCR. The table records a few hundred thousand distinct CDR3 sequences, about a sixth of them present only once. Sequenced material: blood. These receptors came from a woman in her thirties or forties with Graves' ophthalmopathy.

This clonotype has only a few counts. This chain connects TRBV6-1 to TRBJ1-5, with D possibly TRBD1 on 5 matching bases. The CDR3 spans 13 residues. The V gene lost 5 bases and the J gene lost 5 bases, with 10 bases spanning the gap. The germline CDR1 and CDR2 sequences are MNHNS and SASEGT. The CDR3 region has the DNA TGTGCCAGCAGTTCCTTGGGGCATCAGCCCCAGCATTTT. Translated: CASSSLGHQPQHF.

Concerning this clonotype itself: Possible read error: a much larger clone is one base away. This likely comes from a read error, as the CDR3 has no conserved phenylalanine or tryptophan at its end. CDR3 coding DNA: TGTGCCAGCAGCTTGGACTTTAGGGATGAGCAGTTCTCC. The encoded protein is CASSLDFRDEQFS. The chain employs TRBV7-9 and TRBJ2-1; weak D call: TRBD2 (5 bases). The length of the CDR3 is 13 residues. Trimming took off 3 bases at V and 8 bases at J, with 11 bases between the two ends. Germline lookup yields CDR1 SEHNR and CDR2 FQNEAQ (reference sequence).

This clonotype was seen many times. The chain is built from TRBV2 and TRBJ2-1, with D unresolved. CDR1 and CDR2 (germline): SNHLY, FYNNEI. The CDR3 runs to 13 residues. Trimming cost V 2 bases and J 7 bases, with 9 bases left between them. CDR3 nucleotide sequence: TGTGCCAGCAGTGAATGGGTGGGAAATGAGCAGTTCTTC. Protein product: CASSEWVGNEQFF.

This clonotype was recorded at least ten times. J is TRBJ1-1 and V is TRBV18; D perhaps matches TRBD1 (6 bases). Germline CDR1 is KGHSH and CDR2 is LQKENI. The CDR3 is made up of 14 amino acids. The V and J ends lost 3 bases and 6 bases respectively, with 14 bases between them. In nucleotides, the CDR3 is TGTGCCAGCTCACCCCAGTCCGCAGGGGCTGAAGCTTTCTTT. Its protein product is CASSPQSAGAEAFF.

The chain couples TRBV14 to TRBJ1-2; no firm D call. With 1 base removed from V and 10 bases from J, the gap between germline ends came to 13 bases. CDR3 length: 13 residues. The germline V gene has CDR1 SGHDN and CDR2 FVKESK. DNA of the CDR3: TGTGCCAGCAGCCAAGTCCGGGGAGGTGACTACACCTTC. Translating gives CASSQVRGGDYTF.